Below, one T cell receptor (beta chain) is given with its context. Its antigen is undetermined. The CDR3 is 11 amino acids. The germline gives CDR1 SGHTS, CDR2 YDEGEE. With 4 bases removed from V and 9 bases from J, the gap between germline ends came to 11 bases. This specimen comes from a study of siplizumab effects on memory and regulatory T cells. This table comes from immunoSEQ multiplex PCR, and its TCRdb copy is limited to in-frame clones, with some not included. The data hold 95,000 to 130,000 clones, with about 94% observed a single time. Study-wide points: Naive T cells seemed more diverse than memory cells and seemed major alloresponse contributors. The study did not confirm that proliferating Tregs from siplizumab cultures were suppressive. Alloreactive sequences whose origin lay in unstimulated CD4+ memory cells were significantly reduced by siplizumab. Reactions containing siplizumab showed mappable alloreactive CD4+ clones averaging approximately 74% Treg-derived, versus approximately 28% in controls.

Sequencing was performed on non-Treg CD4+ T cells sorted from blood. The receptor's source is a human donor in good health. V gene TRBV5-8 combines with J gene TRBJ2-7; D is unclear. CDR3 in amino acids: CASSQALRQYF. In DNA form, the CDR3 reads TGTGCCAGCAGCCAGGCGCTCAGGCAGTACTTC.